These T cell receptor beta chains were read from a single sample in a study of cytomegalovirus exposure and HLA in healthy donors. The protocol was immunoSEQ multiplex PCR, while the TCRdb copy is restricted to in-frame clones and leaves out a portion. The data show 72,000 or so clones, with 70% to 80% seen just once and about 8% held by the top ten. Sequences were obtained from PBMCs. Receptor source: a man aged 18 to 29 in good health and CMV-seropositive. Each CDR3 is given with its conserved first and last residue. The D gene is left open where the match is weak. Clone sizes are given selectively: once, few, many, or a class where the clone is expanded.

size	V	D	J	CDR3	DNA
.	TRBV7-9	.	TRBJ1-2	CASSLGEERGYTF	TGTGCCAGCAGCTTGGGGGAGGAGAGAGGCTACACCTTC
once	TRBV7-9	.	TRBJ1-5	CASSYNSNQPQHF	TGTGCCAGCAGCTATAATAGCAATCAGCCCCAGCATTTT
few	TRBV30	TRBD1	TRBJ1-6	CAWGRDRGPSPLHF	TGTGCCTGGGGAAGGGACAGGGGCCCCTCACCCCTCCACTTT
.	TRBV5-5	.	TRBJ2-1	CASNLASHDEQFF	TGTGCCAGCAACCTGGCCAGTCACGATGAGCAGTTCTTC
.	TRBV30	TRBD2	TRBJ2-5	CAMGLAGPETQYF	TGTGCTATGGGACTAGCGGGGCCGGAGACCCAGTACTTC
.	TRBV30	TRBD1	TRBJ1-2	CAWSVRDRGDYTF	TGTGCCTGGAGTGTAAGGGACAGGGGGGACTACACCTTC
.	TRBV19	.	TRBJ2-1	CASKASASDEQFF	TGTGCCAGTAAGGCTAGCGCCTCCGATGAGCAGTTCTTC
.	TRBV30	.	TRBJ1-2	CAWSVGGAGTSYGYTF	TGTGCCTGGAGTGTTGGAGGGGCCGGGACCTCATATGGCTACACCTTC
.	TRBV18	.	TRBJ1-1	CASSQGQHDEAFF	TGTGCCAGCTCACAAGGACAGCATGATGAAGCTTTCTTT
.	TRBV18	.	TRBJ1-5	CASSPSVREVQPQHF	TGTGCCAGCTCACCCTCAGTGCGGGAGGTACAGCCCCAGCATTTT
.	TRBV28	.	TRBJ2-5	CASRPGAAGETQYF	TGTGCCAGCAGGCCTGGAGCGGCTGGGGAGACCCAGTACTTC
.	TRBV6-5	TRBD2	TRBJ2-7	CASTPKAGGSYEQYF	TGTGCCAGCACCCCCAAGGCGGGGGGTTCCTACGAGCAGTACTTC
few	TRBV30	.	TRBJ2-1	CAWSALLNEQFF	TGTGCCTGGAGTGCCCTCCTGAATGAGCAGTTCTTC
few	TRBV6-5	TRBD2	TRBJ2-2	CASSRTSGNTGELFF	TGTGCCAGCAGTCGGACTAGCGGAAACACCGGGGAGCTGTTTTTT
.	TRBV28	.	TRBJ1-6	CASSPTGTNSPLHF	TGTGCCAGCAGCCCGACAGGCACCAATTCACCCCTCCACTTT
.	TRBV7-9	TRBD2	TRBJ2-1	CASSPPGGSSYNEQFF	TGTGCCAGCAGCCCCCCTGGCGGGAGCTCCTACAATGAGCAGTTCTTC
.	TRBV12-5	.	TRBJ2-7	CASGFPPHEQYF	TGTGCTAGTGGTTTTCCTCCCCACGAGCAGTACTTC
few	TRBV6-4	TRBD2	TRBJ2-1	CASSEDEAGGSEQFF	TGTGCCAGCAGTGAAGATGAGGCGGGGGGGAGTGAGCAGTTCTTC
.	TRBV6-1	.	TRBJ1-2	CASSEVGSQGYGYTF	TGTGCCAGCAGTGAAGTAGGTTCTCAGGGCTATGGCTACACCTTC
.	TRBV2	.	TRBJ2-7	CASRGQSYEQYF	TGTGCCAGCAGAGGACAGTCCTACGAGCAGTACTTC
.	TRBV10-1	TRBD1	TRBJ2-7	CASSEGTGLSYEQYF	TGCGCCAGCAGTGAGGGGACAGGGCTCTCCTACGAGCAGTACTTC
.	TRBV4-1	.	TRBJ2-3	CASNNKPTDTQYF	TGCGCCAGCAACAATAAACCCACAGATACGCAGTATTTT
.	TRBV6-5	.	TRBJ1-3	CASRGLESSGNTIYF	TGTGCCAGCAGGGGCCTCGAGAGCTCTGGAAACACCATATATTTT
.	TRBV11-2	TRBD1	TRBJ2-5	CASSSQGALETQYF	TGTGCCAGCAGCTCCCAGGGGGCCCTGGAGACCCAGTACTTC
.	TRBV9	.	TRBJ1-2	CASSVDPGSGYTF	TGTGCCAGCAGCGTAGATCCAGGCAGTGGCTACACCTTC
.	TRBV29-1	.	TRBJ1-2	CSVEDFDKDGYTF	TGCAGCGTTGAAGATTTCGACAAGGATGGCTACACCTTC
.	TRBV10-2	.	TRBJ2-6	CASSPGTGANVLTF	TGCGCCAGCAGTCCAGGGACTGGGGCCAACGTCCTGACTTTC
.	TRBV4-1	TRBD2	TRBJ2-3	CASSQAGGPSDTQYF	TGCGCCAGCAGCCAAGCGGGAGGGCCCTCAGATACGCAGTATTTT
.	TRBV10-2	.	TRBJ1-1	CATTDREAFF	TGCGCCACAACGGACAGAGAAGCTTTCTTT
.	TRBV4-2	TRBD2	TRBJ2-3	CASSLLFGLAGGTQYF	TGTGCCAGCAGCCTTCTCTTCGGACTAGCGGGGGGGACGCAGTATTTT
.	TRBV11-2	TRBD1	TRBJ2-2	CASEQGARTGELFF	TGTGCCAGCGAACAGGGGGCAAGGACCGGGGAGCTGTTTTTT
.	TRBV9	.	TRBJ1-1	CASSVADGKLAFF	TGTGCCAGCAGCGTAGCTGACGGGAAACTGGCTTTCTTT
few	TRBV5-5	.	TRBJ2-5	CASSLYLGPETQYF	TGTGCCAGCAGCCTTTATCTGGGGCCAGAGACCCAGTACTTC
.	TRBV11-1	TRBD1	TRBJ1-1	CASSLEGGNTEAFF	TGTGCCAGCAGCTTAGAAGGGGGCAACACTGAAGCTTTCTTT
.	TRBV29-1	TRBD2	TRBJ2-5	CSIGTSGAQETQYF	TGCAGCATAGGAACTAGCGGGGCGCAAGAGACCCAGTACTTC
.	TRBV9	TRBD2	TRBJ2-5	CASSVGTSQETQYF	TGTGCCAGCAGCGTTGGGACTAGTCAAGAGACCCAGTACTTC
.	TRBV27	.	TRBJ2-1	CASSSRGGEQFF	TGTGCCAGCAGTTCTAGGGGGGGTGAGCAGTTCTTC
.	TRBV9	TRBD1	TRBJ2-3	CASSTRQGASTDTQYF	TGTGCCAGCAGCACCAGACAGGGGGCCTCCACAGATACGCAGTATTTT
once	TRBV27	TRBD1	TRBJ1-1	CASSLWTGEAFF	TGTGCCAGCAGTTTATGGACAGGGGAAGCTTTCTTT
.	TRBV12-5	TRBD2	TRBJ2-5	CASALVLTSGGAATQYF	TGTGCTAGTGCCTTGGTACTTACTAGCGGGGGGGCGGCAACCCAGTACTTC
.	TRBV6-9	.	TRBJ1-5	CASSYYWHPQPQHF	TGTGCCAGCAGTTATTATTGGCACCCCCAGCCCCAGCATTTT
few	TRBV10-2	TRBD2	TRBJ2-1	CASSPSGSSYNEQFF	TGCGCCAGCAGTCCTAGCGGGAGCTCCTACAATGAGCAGTTCTTC
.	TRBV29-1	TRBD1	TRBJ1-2	CSVDRQGVTSYGYTF	TGCAGCGTTGATCGACAGGGGGTAACCTCGTATGGCTACACCTTC
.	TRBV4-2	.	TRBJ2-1	CASSQDVAGPNEQFF	TGTGCCAGCAGCCAAGATGTCGCGGGGCCCAATGAGCAGTTCTTC
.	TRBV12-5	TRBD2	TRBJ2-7	CASGLGLAGRTEQYF	TGTGCTAGTGGTTTGGGACTAGCGGGGAGAACCGAGCAGTACTTC
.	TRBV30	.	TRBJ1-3	CAWGGGNTIYF	TGTGCCTGGGGGGGAGGGAACACCATATATTTT
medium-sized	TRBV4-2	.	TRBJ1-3	CASSQGGGAQVEGSGNTIYF	TGTGCCAGCAGCCAAGGTGGAGGGGCCCAGGTGGAGGGCTCTGGAAACACCATATATTTT